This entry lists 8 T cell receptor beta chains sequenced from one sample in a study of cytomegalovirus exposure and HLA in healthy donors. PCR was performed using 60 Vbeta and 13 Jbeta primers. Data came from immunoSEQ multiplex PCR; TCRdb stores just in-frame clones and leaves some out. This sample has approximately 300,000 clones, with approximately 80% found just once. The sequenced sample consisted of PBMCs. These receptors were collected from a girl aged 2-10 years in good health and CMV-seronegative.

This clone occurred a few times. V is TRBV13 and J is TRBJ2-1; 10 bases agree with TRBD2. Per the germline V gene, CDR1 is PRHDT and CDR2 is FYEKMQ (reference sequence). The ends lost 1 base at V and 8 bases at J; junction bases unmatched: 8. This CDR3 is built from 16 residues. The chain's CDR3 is CASSLVGLAGVHEQFF. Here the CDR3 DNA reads TGTGCCAGCAGCTTAGTGGGCCTAGCGGGAGTACATGAGCAGTTCTTC.

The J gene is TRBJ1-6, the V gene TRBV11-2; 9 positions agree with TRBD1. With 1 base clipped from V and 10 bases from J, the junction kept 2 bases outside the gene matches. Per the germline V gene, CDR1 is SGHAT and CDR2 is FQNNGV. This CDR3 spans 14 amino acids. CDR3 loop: CASSLGDRVSPLHF. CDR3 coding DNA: TGTGCCAGCAGCTTAGGGGACAGGGTGTCACCCCTCCACTTT.

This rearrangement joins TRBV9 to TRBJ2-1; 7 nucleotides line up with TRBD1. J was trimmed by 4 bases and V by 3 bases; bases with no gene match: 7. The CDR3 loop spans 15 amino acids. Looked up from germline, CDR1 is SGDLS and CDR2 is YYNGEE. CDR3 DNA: TGTGCCAGCAGCGCTTCGGGACAGATATACAATGAGCAGTTCTTC. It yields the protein CASSASGQIYNEQFF.

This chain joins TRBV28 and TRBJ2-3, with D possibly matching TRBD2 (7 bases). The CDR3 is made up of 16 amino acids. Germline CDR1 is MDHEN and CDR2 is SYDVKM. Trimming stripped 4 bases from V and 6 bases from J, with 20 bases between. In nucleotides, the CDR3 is TGTGCCAGCAGTTACGGGGGGCCCCCTCCTAAGGATACGCAGTATTTT. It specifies CASSYGGPPPKDTQYF.

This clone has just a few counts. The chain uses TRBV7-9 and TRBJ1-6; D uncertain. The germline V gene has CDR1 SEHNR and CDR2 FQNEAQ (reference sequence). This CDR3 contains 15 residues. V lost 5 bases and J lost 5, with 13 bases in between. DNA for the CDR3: TGTGCCAGCAGCGACTTCGGGGTGCATAATTCACCCCTCCACTTT. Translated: CASSDFGVHNSPLHF.

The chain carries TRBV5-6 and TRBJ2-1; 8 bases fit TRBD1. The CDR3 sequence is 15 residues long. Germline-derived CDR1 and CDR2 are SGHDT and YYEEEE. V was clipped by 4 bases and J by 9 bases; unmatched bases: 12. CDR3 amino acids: CASSLGTGRPFEQFF. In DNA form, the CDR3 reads TGTGCCAGCAGCCTCGGGACAGGCCGTCCTTTTGAGCAGTTCTTC.

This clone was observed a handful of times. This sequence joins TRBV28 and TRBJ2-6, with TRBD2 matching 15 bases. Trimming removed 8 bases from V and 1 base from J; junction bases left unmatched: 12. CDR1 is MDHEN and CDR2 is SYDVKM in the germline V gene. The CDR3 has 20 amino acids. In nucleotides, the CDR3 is TGTGCCAGCTCAATGTTCTTGGGACTAGCGGGAGGATCTGGGGCCAACGTCCTGACTTTC. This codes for CASSMFLGLAGGSGANVLTF.

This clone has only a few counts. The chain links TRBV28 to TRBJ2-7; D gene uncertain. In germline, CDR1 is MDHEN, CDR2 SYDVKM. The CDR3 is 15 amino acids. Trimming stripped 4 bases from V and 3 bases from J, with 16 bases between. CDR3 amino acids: CASSSVPGFLYEQYF. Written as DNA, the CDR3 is TGTGCCAGCAGTTCCGTACCAGGTTTCCTCTACGAGCAGTACTTC.